One sample yielded the 28 T cell receptor beta chains listed below, sequenced in a study of cytomegalovirus exposure and HLA in healthy donors. Profiled with immunoSEQ multiplex PCR; TCRdb holds only in-frame clones, not every one. The table records roughly 150,000 clones, about 96% of them present only once. Sequences were obtained from PBMCs. Receptors originate from a woman between 18 and 29 years old in good health and CMV-seronegative.

This chain's CDR3 is CASSLYRQSANEKLFF. The CDR3 coding sequence is TGCGCCAGCAGCCTTTACAGGCAATCGGCTAATGAAAAACTGTTTTTT. The chain employs TRBV5-1 and TRBJ1-4, with D maybe TRBD1 (5 bases). The germline V gene has CDR1 SGHRS and CDR2 YFSETQ. V lost 4 bases and J 3 bases, leaving 16 bases between the germline ends. This CDR3 is built from 16 residues.

The V gene is TRBV29-1, the J gene TRBJ2-5; 9 nucleotides align to TRBD1. The trim removed 4 bases at V and 5 bases at J, leaving 11 bases unmatched. Looked up from germline, CDR1 is SQVTM and CDR2 is ANQGSEA. The CDR3 runs to 15 residues. The CDR3 DNA reads as TGCAGCGTTGCACGCCCCCTGACAGGGGGTGAGACCCAGTACTTC. Its translation is CSVARPLTGGETQYF. The whole variable domain, remainder taken from reference TRBV29-1 and TRBJ2-5, is SAVISQKPSRDICQRGTSLTIQCQVDSQVTMMFWYRQQPGQSLTLIATANQGSEATYESGFVIDKFPISRPNLTFSTLTVSNMSPEDSSIYLCSVARPLTGGETQYFGPGTRLLVL.

V usage is TRBV7-8 and J usage is TRBJ2-2, with TRBD2 matching over 8 bases. Germline lookup yields CDR1 SGHVS and CDR2 FQNEAQ. This CDR3 contains 16 residues. J gave up 4 bases and V 6 bases, and 10 bases lay outside the gene matches. This CDR3 reads CASRYRGLAGTGELFF. As DNA, the CDR3 is TGTGCCAGCAGATATCGAGGGCTAGCGGGCACCGGGGAGCTGTTTTTT.

The V and J genes are TRBV5-1 and TRBJ2-6; no definite D call. The CDR3 is made up of 12 amino acids. Germline V gene data show CDR1 as SGHRS and CDR2 as YFSETQ. V lost 8 bases and J lost 0, with 3 bases in between. The CDR3 protein is CASISGANVLTF. The DNA of the CDR3 is TGCGCCAGTATCTCTGGGGCCAACGTCCTGACTTTC.

The rearrangement joins TRBV7-9 to TRBJ1-2, with 7 bases identical to TRBD1. The J segment lost 2 bases and the V segment lost 5 bases, leaving 5 bases of the junction unmatched. CDR1 SEHNR and CDR2 FQNEAQ come from the germline V gene (reference sequence). The CDR3 covers 14 residues. DNA for the CDR3: TGTGCCAGCAGCCGGGGGGGACAGAACTATGGCTACACCTTC. This sequence encodes CASSRGGQNYGYTF. Variable domain in full (rest from reference TRBV7-9 and TRBJ1-2): DTGVSQNPRHKITKRGQNVTFRCDPISEHNRLYWYRQTLGQGPEFLTYFQNEAQLEKSRLLSDRFSAERPKGSFSTLEIQRTEQGDSAMYLCASSRGGQNYGYTFGSGTRLTVV.

The V and J genes are TRBV7-2 and TRBJ2-2, with 8 positions matching TRBD1. The CDR3 is 16 residues long. With 4 bases clipped from V and 3 bases from J, the junction kept 7 bases outside the gene matches. CDR1 and CDR2 from the germline V gene are SGHTA and FQGNSA. The CDR3 reads CASSSYRGTHTGELFF. The CDR3 bases are TGTGCCAGCAGCTCGTACAGGGGGACGCACACCGGGGAGCTGTTTTTT.

Only one count was recorded for this clone. The J gene is TRBJ2-1, the V gene TRBV19, with 12 bases fitting TRBD2. Germline V gives CDR1 LNHDA, CDR2 SQIVND (reference sequence). Trimming at V came to 9 bases and at J to 8 bases, leaving 11 bases not matched to a gene. This CDR3 comprises 15 residues. CDR3: CASRGLAGGLHEQFF. In DNA, the CDR3 is TGTGCCAGCCGAGGGCTAGCGGGGGGGCTACATGAGCAGTTCTTC.

The genes are TRBV19 and TRBJ2-7, with 8 bases lining up with TRBD2. Germline assignment: CDR1 LNHDA and CDR2 SQIVND (reference sequence). This CDR3 has 15 residues. V shed 4 bases and J 2 bases; nucleotides not matched to a gene: 7. This chain's CDR3 is CASSTSSGGTYEQYF. The CDR3 DNA reads TGTGCCAGTAGTACCTCAAGCGGGGGAACCTACGAGCAGTACTTC.

J is TRBJ2-1 and V is TRBV9; tentative D call: TRBD2 (6 bases). Germline loops: CDR1 SGDLS, CDR2 YYNGEE. Trimming left V 1 base short and J 0 bases short, with 14 bases between. This CDR3 spans 17 amino acids. The chain's CDR3 is CASSVKAGGSSYNEQFF. The CDR3 bases are TGTGCCAGCAGCGTAAAGGCTGGGGGGAGCTCCTACAATGAGCAGTTCTTC.

The rearrangement links TRBV18 to TRBJ1-5; TRBD1 matches 7 bases. The germline CDR1 and CDR2 sequences are KGHSH and LQKENI. Trimming removed 4 bases from V and 7 bases from J; junction bases left unmatched: 7. The CDR3 runs 14 residues. CDR3 protein: CASSQGQTGQPQHF. The CDR3 nucleotides read TGTGCCAGCTCACAGGGACAGACCGGGCAGCCCCAGCATTTT.

As concerns this clone: An end of the junction does not agree with germline; a read error may underlie this. The rearrangement uses TRBV5-1 and TRBJ2-3, with D maybe TRBD1 (6 bases). This CDR3 is built from 16 residues. Germline CDR1 and CDR2: SGHRS and YFSETQ. CDR3 nucleotide sequence: TGCGCCGGCAGCCGCGTCGGACAGTCGAGCACAGATACGCAGTATTTT. It specifies CAGSRVGQSSTDTQYF.

This clone was seen just once. The chain carries TRBV27 and TRBJ2-3; TRBD2 matches at 7 bases. V shed 5 bases, J shed 5 bases, and the junction held 13 bases outside the gene matches. The germline V gene encodes CDR1 MNHEY and CDR2 SMNVEV (reference sequence). The CDR3 is 16 amino acids. The DNA for the CDR3 is TGTGCCAGCAGTCCACCCCTTTTGGGGGGGAGAGATACGCAGTATTTT. Amino acid sequence: CASSPPLLGGRDTQYF.

The V call is TRBV6-1, the J call TRBJ1-2; D is uncertain. V was cut by 2 bases and J by 10 bases, with 17 bases left in between. The germline CDR1 and CDR2 sequences are MNHNS and SASEGT. The CDR3 covers 14 residues. The chain's CDR3 is CASSELARGSAYTF. In DNA form, the CDR3 reads TGTGCCAGCAGTGAACTGGCCCGGGGATCAGCCTACACCTTC.

The gene calls are TRBV27 and TRBJ2-5, with a weak D call TRBD1 (6 bases). Per germline, CDR1 MNHEY and CDR2 SMNVEV (reference sequence). CDR3 length: 13 residues. V dropped 6 bases and J dropped 5 bases, with 13 bases sitting between them. CDR3 protein: CASSPDQGETQYF. The CDR3 DNA is TGTGCCAGCAGCCCTGACCAGGGGGAGACCCAGTACTTC.

The chain is built from TRBV18 and TRBJ1-5; 8 positions match TRBD1. The CDR3 is made up of 15 amino acids. V was pared by 4 bases and J by 5 bases, with 7 bases of the junction left unmatched. Germline-derived CDR1 and CDR2 are KGHSH and LQKENI. The CDR3 sequence: CASSRGQDTDQPQHF. As DNA, the CDR3 is TGTGCCAGCTCACGGGGACAGGACACCGATCAGCCCCAGCATTTT.

The chain joins TRBV4-2 to TRBJ1-5, with 10 nucleotides matching TRBD1. The length of the CDR3 is 16 residues. V was clipped by 1 base and J by 5 bases; unmatched bases: 5. The germline gives CDR1 LGHNA, CDR2 YNFKEQ. The CDR3 protein is CASSQATGGGYQPQHF. In DNA, the CDR3 is TGTGCCAGCAGCCAAGCGACAGGGGGCGGGTATCAGCCCCAGCATTTT.

The chain employs TRBV19 and TRBJ1-2; D unclear. CDR3 length: 14 amino acids. Deletions cut 6 bases from V and 4 bases from J, with 15 bases between. From germline, CDR1 is LNHDA and CDR2 SQIVND (reference sequence). CDR3 in amino acids: CASRARGGIYGYTF. CDR3 coding DNA: TGTGCCAGTAGAGCTCGAGGCGGGATCTATGGCTACACCTTC.

The genes are TRBV5-4 and TRBJ2-3; 11 bases align to TRBD2. J lost 8 bases, V lost 0 bases, and 5 bases had no gene match. Germline loops: CDR1 SGHNT, CDR2 YYREEE (reference sequence). This CDR3 is 15 amino acids long. CDR3 DNA: TGTGCCAGCAGCTTGGATAGCGGGGGGGGAGGTACGCAGTATTTT. It is translated as CASSLDSGGGGTQYF. The complete variable domain, with remaining parts taken from reference TRBV5-4 and TRBJ2-3, reads ETGVTQSPTHLIKTRGQQVTLRCSSQSGHNTVSWYQQALGQGPQFIFQYYREEENGRGNFPPRFSGLQFPNYSSELNVNALELDDSALYLCASSLDSGGGGTQYFGPGTRLTVL.

The CDR3 protein is CASSFRGNQPQHF. Written as DNA, the CDR3 is TGTGCCAGCAGTTTCAGGGGCAATCAGCCCCAGCATTTT. The chain links TRBV27 to TRBJ1-5; tentative D call: TRBD1 (5 bases). The V gene lost 3 bases and the J gene lost 2 bases, with 5 bases spanning the gap. CDR1 is MNHEY and CDR2 is SMNVEV in the germline V gene (reference sequence). This CDR3 spans 13 amino acids.

The chain is built from TRBV27 and TRBJ2-4, with 9 bases matching TRBD2. The CDR3 is made up of 14 amino acids. Germline CDR1 MNHEY, CDR2 SMNVEV (reference sequence). V dropped 6 bases and J dropped 8; count of bases not matched to a gene: 8. This CDR3 is CASRRGGSLDIQYF. CDR3 nucleotides: TGTGCCAGCAGGCGGGGGGGTAGTTTGGACATTCAGTACTTC.

V usage is TRBV6-4 and J usage is TRBJ2-6, with TRBD1 as a possible D gene (6 bases). In germline, CDR1 is MRHNA, CDR2 SNTAGT. This CDR3 is 16 amino acids long. The germline V and J ends were trimmed by 6 bases and 0 bases, with 12 bases remaining between them. This CDR3 reads CASSRTGNSGANVLTF. The CDR3 bases are TGTGCCAGCAGCCGAACAGGGAACTCTGGGGCCAACGTCCTGACTTTC.

The gene calls are TRBV7-2 and TRBJ2-3, with D possibly matching TRBD1 (5 bases). CDR1 and CDR2 (germline): SGHTA, FQGNSA. The CDR3 contains 13 residues. Trimming shortened V by 4 bases and J by 3 bases, and 8 bases separated the two germline ends. For the CDR3, the DNA is TGTGCCAGCAGCTACGACAGAACAGATACGCAGTATTTT. It codes for CASSYDRTDTQYF.

The rearrangement joins TRBV5-4 to TRBJ2-5, with D possibly matching TRBD2 (6 bases). Trimming removed 0 bases at V and 4 bases at J, with 13 bases between. Germline lookup yields CDR1 SGHNT and CDR2 YYREEE (reference sequence). The CDR3 extends over 15 amino acids. The CDR3 nucleotides are TGTGCCAGCAGCTTGGACAGCGTGGGGGGAGAGACCCAGTACTTC. Protein: CASSLDSVGGETQYF.

V gene TRBV5-6 combines with J gene TRBJ1-2, with D unclear. V lost 0 bases and J lost 0, with 3 bases in between. The CDR3 has 13 residues. Germline-derived CDR1 and CDR2 are SGHDT and YYEEEE. The CDR3 here is CASSLGANYGYTF. CDR3 nucleotides: TGTGCCAGCAGCTTGGGCGCTAACTATGGCTACACCTTC.

The chain uses TRBV2 and TRBJ2-2; D remains ambiguous. V shed 5 bases and J shed 2 bases, with 12 bases lying between them. The V gene's germline CDR1 is SNHLY and CDR2 FYNNEI. This CDR3 contains 15 residues. The CDR3 here is CASSPLAVNTGELFF. For the CDR3, the DNA is TGTGCCAGCAGTCCTCTGGCGGTTAACACCGGGGAGCTGTTTTTT. Combining the CDR3 with reference TRBV2 and TRBJ2-2 gives the whole variable domain EPEVTQTPSHQVTQMGQEVILRCVPISNHLYFYWYRQILGQKVEFLVSFYNNEISEKSEIFDDQFSVERPDGSNFTLKIRSTKLEDSAMYFCASSPLAVNTGELFFGEGSRLTVL.

The DNA of the CDR3 is TGTGCCAGCAGCGTCACGTACTTGAACACTGAAGCTTTCTTT. It specifies CASSVTYLNTEAFF. This chain links TRBV9 with TRBJ1-1; no clear D gene. V lost 2 bases, J lost 0 bases, and 8 bases lay in between. Germline V CDR1 and CDR2: SGDLS, YYNGEE. The CDR3 sequence is 14 residues long.

The rearrangement links TRBV11-2 to TRBJ2-3; D is undetermined. CDR1 SGHAT and CDR2 FQNNGV come from the germline V gene. The CDR3 runs 15 residues. The V end lost 0 bases, the J end lost 0 bases, and 7 bases lay between the germline ends. The CDR3 spells CASSLEVYSTDTQYF. The DNA for the CDR3 is TGTGCCAGCAGCTTAGAGGTCTATAGCACAGATACGCAGTATTTT.

The chain combines TRBV7-3 with TRBJ2-3; 14 nucleotides agree with TRBD2. CDR1 is SGHTA and CDR2 is FQGTGA in the germline V gene. The V gene end was trimmed by 4 bases and the J gene end by 9 bases; junction bases not matched to a gene: 6. The CDR3 runs 15 residues. CDR3: CASSSGLAGADTQYF. For the CDR3, the DNA is TGTGCCAGCAGCTCGGGACTAGCGGGGGCCGACACGCAGTATTTT.